This is a list of T cell receptor beta chains from one sample in a study of blood T cell repertoires in COVID-19. The protocol was immunoSEQ multiplex PCR, while the TCRdb copy is restricted to in-frame clones and leaves out a portion. The table records around 230,000 clones, 85% of them present only once. The sequenced sample was peripheral blood. The receptors were sampled from a man aged 45-65 years with COVID-19, enrolled during active disease. The CDR3 runs from the conserved cysteine through the conserved F or W. Fields, in order: V gene, D gene, J gene, CDR3 length, clone size, CDR3 DNA, CDR3 protein. D genes are given only for firm matches. Clone size is given for some rows only: seen once, a few or many times, or a class if the clone is expanded.

>TRBV3-1/TRBV3-2|TRBD1|TRBJ2-3|15|few
TGTGCCAGCAGCCAACGGGACAGGGGGCCAGATACGCAGTATTTT
CASSQRDRGPDTQYF
>TRBV27|NA|TRBJ1-4|15|NA
TGTGCCAGCAGTTTATTGGGGGGTCCTAATGAAAAACTGTTTTTT
CASSLLGGPNEKLFF
>TRBV23-1|NA|TRBJ2-1|15|NA
TGCGCCAGCAGCCCCAGGGAAATATCCTACAATGAGCAGTTCTTC
CASSPREISYNEQFF
>TRBV28|NA|TRBJ2-2|12|NA
TGTGCCAGCAGCCGACTTGGCGGGGAGCTGTTTTTT
CASSRLGGELFF
>TRBV7-8|NA|TRBJ1-2|15|NA
TGTGCCAGCAGCTTAACCCCCTTGGGGCTCTATGGCTACACCTTC
CASSLTPLGLYGYTF
>TRBV30|NA|TRBJ2-7|13|NA
TGTGCCTGGAGGGCTCAAAACTCCTACGAGCAGTACTTC
CAWRAQNSYEQYF
>TRBV6-4|NA|TRBJ1-1|13|many
TGTGCCAGCAGTATTAACAGGAACACTGAAGCTTTCTTT
CASSINRNTEAFF
>TRBV5-4|TRBD2|TRBJ2-1|17|NA
TGTGCCAGCAGCTTGCACAGGACTAGCGGGGGGAATGATGAGCAGTTCTTC
CASSLHRTSGGNDEQFF
>TRBV7-8|NA|TRBJ1-3|14|NA
TGTGCCAGCAGCTTAGGGGTAGGGAGGGACACCATATATTTT
CASSLGVGRDTIYF
>TRBV13|TRBD2|TRBJ2-1|17|NA
TGTGCCAGCAGCTTAGGCTTGGGCGGGGGGGCCTTCGATGAGCAGTTCTTC
CASSLGLGGGAFDEQFF
>TRBV12-5|TRBD1|TRBJ1-2|16|NA
TGTGCTAGTGGTTTCTCGAGGACAGGGGACAACTATGGCTACACCTTC
CASGFSRTGDNYGYTF
>TRBV30|NA|TRBJ1-2|15|NA
TGTGCCTGGAGTTCCGAGGGGAGGGTCATCTATGGCTACACCTTC
CAWSSEGRVIYGYTF
>TRBV10-3|NA|TRBJ1-4|12|NA
TGTGCCATACAGGGAACTAACGAAAAACTGTTTTTT
CAIQGTNEKLFF
>TRBV19|NA|TRBJ2-7|16|NA
TGTGCCAGTAGTATAGCCACAGGGTACCAGCTTGGAGAGCAGTACTTC
CASSIATGYQLGEQYF
>TRBV3-1/TRBV3-2|TRBD1|TRBJ2-2|16|once
TGTGCCAGCAGCCAGACGACAGGGATGAACACCGGGGAGCTGTTTTTT
CASSQTTGMNTGELFF
>TRBV6-5|NA|TRBJ2-1|11|NA
TGTGCCAGCAGGACTGGTTATGAGCAGTTCTTC
CASRTGYEQFF
>TRBV27|NA|TRBJ2-2|15|NA
TGTGCCAGCAGTCCCGGGACAAGAAACACCGGGGAGCTGTTTTTT
CASSPGTRNTGELFF
>TRBV28|TRBD2|TRBJ2-2|17|NA
TGTGCCAGCAGCCAAAGACTAGCGGGGAATAACACCGGGGAGCTGTTTTTT
CASSQRLAGNNTGELFF
>TRBV11-2|NA|TRBJ1-5|14|few
TGTGCCAGCAGCCGGACAGCAGTCAATCAGCCCCAGCATTTT
CASSRTAVNQPQHF
>TRBV19|TRBD1|TRBJ2-1|13|NA
TGTGCCAGTAGTATAGGAGGGGACAGGGTGGTTTTCTTC
CASSIGGDRVVFF
>TRBV25-1|TRBD1|TRBJ2-3|15|NA
TGTGCCAGCAGTCAGGGGGCTCCCTACACAGATACGCAGTATTTT
CASSQGAPYTDTQYF
>TRBV9|TRBD1|TRBJ2-7|15|NA
TGTGCCAGCAGTAACACGGGACAGGGGGCCGGGGAGCAGTACTTC
CASSNTGQGAGEQYF
>TRBV7-2|NA|TRBJ1-1|16|few
TGTGCCAGCAGCTCCCCCGGTGTAGGGAGGAACACTGAAGCTTTCTTT
CASSSPGVGRNTEAFF
>TRBV24-1|NA|TRBJ1-5|16|NA
TGTGCCACCAGTGACCGGGACTTCCGAGGCAATCAGCCCCAGCATTTT
CATSDRDFRGNQPQHF
>TRBV7-2|NA|TRBJ2-7|14|NA
TGTGCCAGCAGCTTAGATCCGAGGACCTACGAGCAGTACTTC
CASSLDPRTYEQYF
>TRBV7-2|NA|TRBJ2-3|12|NA
TGTGCCAGCAGTGCGCCCCCGGATACGCAGTATTTT
CASSAPPDTQYF
>TRBV4-1|TRBD1|TRBJ2-1|17|NA
TGCGCCAGCAGCCAAATCCCCGACGGGACAGGGTACAATGAGCAGTTCTTC
CASSQIPDGTGYNEQFF
>TRBV7-9|NA|TRBJ1-1|13|NA
TGTGCCAGCAGCTTGGACAGCAACACTGAAGCTTTCTTT
CASSLDSNTEAFF
>TRBV9|TRBD1|TRBJ1-6|15|NA
TGTGCCAGCAGCGTAGAGGACAGGGGTAATTCACCCCTCCACTTT
CASSVEDRGNSPLHF
>TRBV7-3|TRBD2|TRBJ2-1|13|few
TGTGCCAGCAGCCCTCGGACTAGCGGGGGGTTGTTCTTC
CASSPRTSGGLFF
>TRBV19|NA|TRBJ2-1|16|NA
TGTGCCAGTAGTTACGGCACGAGGAGCTCCTACAATGAGCAGTTCTTC
CASSYGTRSSYNEQFF
>TRBV27|TRBD1|TRBJ1-5|15|NA
TGTGCCAGCAGGCTCAGGGGGCTAGGCAATCAGCCCCAGCATTTT
CASRLRGLGNQPQHF
>TRBV19|TRBD1|TRBJ2-7|14|once
TGTGCCAGTAGCGTGACAGGGGGCGATTGGGAGCAGTACTTC
CASSVTGGDWEQYF